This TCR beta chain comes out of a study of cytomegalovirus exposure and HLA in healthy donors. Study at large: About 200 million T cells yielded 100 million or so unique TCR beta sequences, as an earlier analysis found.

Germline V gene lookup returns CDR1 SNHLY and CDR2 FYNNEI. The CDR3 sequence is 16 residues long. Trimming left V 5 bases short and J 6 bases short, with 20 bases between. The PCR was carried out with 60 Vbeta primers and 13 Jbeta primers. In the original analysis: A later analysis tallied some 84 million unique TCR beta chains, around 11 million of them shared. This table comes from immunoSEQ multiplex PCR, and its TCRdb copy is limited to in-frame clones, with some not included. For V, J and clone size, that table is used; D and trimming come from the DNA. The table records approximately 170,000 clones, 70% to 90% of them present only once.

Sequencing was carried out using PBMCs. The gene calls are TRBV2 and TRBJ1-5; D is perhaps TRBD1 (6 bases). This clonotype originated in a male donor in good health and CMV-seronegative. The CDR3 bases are TGTGCCAGCAGTAGAGGGGGGGGAATTCGCGGTCAGCCCCAGCATTTT. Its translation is CASSRGGGIRGQPQHF.